The 15 T cell receptor beta chains below were found in one sample sequenced in a study of cytomegalovirus exposure and HLA in healthy donors. The PCR ran on 60 Vbeta and 13 Jbeta primers. Assay used: immunoSEQ multiplex PCR; TCRdb lists only in-frame clones, some missing. The sample carries over 85,000 clones, roughly 85% recorded once. The specimen sequenced was PBMCs. The receptors were gathered from a man aged 40-49 years in good health and CMV-seronegative.

The V call is TRBV7-6, the J call TRBJ2-7; 9 nucleotides align to TRBD2. The trim removed 5 bases at V and 8 bases at J, leaving 19 bases unmatched. From germline, CDR1 is SGHVS and CDR2 FNYEAQ. The CDR3 is 17 amino acids. For the CDR3, the DNA is TGTGCCAGCAGCCACCGGGTGTCCGGGACTAGCCCTCCAAAGCAGTACTTC. Protein: CASSHRVSGTSPPKQYF.

This rearrangement joins TRBV14 to TRBJ1-2; tentative D call: TRBD1 (5 bases). Trimming took off 0 bases at V and 6 bases at J, with 17 bases between the two ends. The CDR3 runs to 16 residues. The germline V gene encodes CDR1 SGHDN and CDR2 FVKESK. CDR3 loop: CASSQDHDGGFHGYTF. CDR3 nucleotides: TGTGCCAGCAGCCAAGACCATGATGGGGGGTTCCATGGCTACACCTTC.

V gene TRBV5-1 combines with J gene TRBJ1-2; no clear D. This CDR3 has 12 amino acids. Trimming removed 3 bases at V and 4 bases at J, with 7 bases between. CDR1 and CDR2 from the germline V gene are SGHRS and YFSETQ. Here the CDR3 reads CASSSGSYGYTF. The CDR3 nucleotides are TGCGCCAGCAGCTCGGGATCCTATGGCTACACCTTC.

V gene TRBV5-6 combines with J gene TRBJ2-7; 8 nucleotides match TRBD2. The trim removed 5 bases at V and 6 bases at J, leaving 13 bases unmatched. The CDR3 loop spans 15 amino acids. The germline gives CDR1 SGHDT, CDR2 YYEEEE. CDR3 sequence (DNA): TGTGCCAGCAGACTCGGGGGGGCCAGAAGGGGCGAGCAGTACTTC. Translation gives CASRLGGARRGEQYF.

The CDR3: CASSLTGGLDEKLFF. The CDR3, as DNA: TGCGCCAGCAGCTTGACGGGAGGTCTTGATGAAAAACTGTTTTTT. The chain recombines TRBV5-1 with TRBJ1-4; no clear D. V lost 1 base and J lost 6, with 13 bases in between. The CDR3 is made up of 15 amino acids. The germline V gene encodes CDR1 SGHRS and CDR2 YFSETQ.

V is TRBV5-1 and J is TRBJ2-5, with D possibly being TRBD1 (5 bases). V lost 0 bases and J 4 bases, leaving 13 bases between the germline ends. Germline CDR1 and CDR2: SGHRS and YFSETQ. This CDR3 spans 15 amino acids. The CDR3 DNA reads as TGCGCCAGCAGCTTGGTTGCAGGGATCGGAGAGACCCAGTACTTC. This translates into CASSLVAGIGETQYF.

This sequence joins TRBV6-6 and TRBJ2-5; 7 bases are a match to TRBD2. TRBJ2-7 explains the end of the DNA better; the J call may be wrong. The germline gives CDR1 MNHNY, CDR2 SVGAGI (reference sequence). The CDR3 is 14 residues long. CDR3 in amino acids: CASSSSGGPYEQYF. The DNA for the CDR3 is TGTGCCAGCAGTTCCTCGGGGGGACCCTACGAGCAGTACTTC.

V is TRBV9 and J is TRBJ1-1, with D maybe TRBD1 (6 bases). V shed 5 bases and J shed 3 bases, with 14 bases lying between them. Per the germline V gene, CDR1 is SGDLS and CDR2 is YYNGEE. This CDR3 has 14 amino acids. CDR3 residues: CASSRDGGHTEAFF. For the CDR3, the DNA is TGTGCCAGCAGTCGAGACGGGGGGCACACTGAAGCTTTCTTT.

The J gene is TRBJ1-6, the V gene TRBV7-2; D gene ambiguous. The CDR3 has 16 residues. Germline-derived CDR1 and CDR2 are SGHTA and FQGNSA. V was shortened by 2 bases and J by 9 bases, with 17 bases between the two germline ends. The CDR3 nucleotides read TGTGCCAGCAGCTTAAGGGCCCCCCTGGGGAGTTCACCCCTCCACTTT. Protein product: CASSLRAPLGSSPLHF.

The V gene is TRBV2, the J gene TRBJ1-6; D gene uncertain. The germline V gene has CDR1 SNHLY and CDR2 FYNNEI. V was shortened by 5 bases and J by 7 bases, with 9 bases between the two germline ends. The CDR3 consists of 13 residues. This CDR3 reads CASSLRENSPLHF. The CDR3 bases are TGTGCCAGCAGTCTAAGGGAGAATTCACCCCTCCACTTT.

This sequence joins TRBV6-5 and TRBJ1-4, with D possibly being TRBD1 (5 bases). The length of the CDR3 is 15 residues. V was shortened by 0 bases and J by 8 bases, with 13 bases between the two germline ends. The germline V gene encodes CDR1 MNHEY and CDR2 SVGAGI. CDR3 loop: CASSYSGGSFEKLFF. In DNA, the CDR3 is TGTGCCAGCAGTTACTCTGGGGGGAGCTTCGAAAAACTGTTTTTT.

The genes are TRBV7-9 and TRBJ1-2; 8 positions agree with TRBD1. V was pared by 4 bases and J by 1 base, with 14 bases of the junction left unmatched. This CDR3 has 18 amino acids. Germline V gives CDR1 SEHNR, CDR2 FQNEAQ (reference sequence). The CDR3 is CASSSNWRTGNHNYGYTF. The CDR3 DNA sequence: TGTGCCAGCAGCTCCAATTGGAGGACAGGGAACCATAACTATGGCTACACCTTC.

The rearrangement joins TRBV15 to TRBJ1-1, with D possibly being TRBD1 (6 bases). This CDR3 spans 12 amino acids. CDR1 and CDR2 from the germline V gene are LNHNV and YYDKDF (reference sequence). Trimming stripped 5 bases from V and 6 bases from J, with 10 bases between. The CDR3 reads CATSGGGAEAFF. The CDR3 DNA sequence: TGTGCCACCAGCGGGGGCGGCGCTGAAGCTTTCTTT.

V is TRBV5-1 and J is TRBJ1-1; D is unclear. This CDR3 has 13 amino acids. Germline V CDR1 and CDR2: SGHRS, YFSETQ. Trimming took 5 bases from V and 3 from J, leaving 11 bases between them. CDR3 bases: TGCGCCAGCAGACAAGGGAGGGACACTGAAGCTTTCTTT. This codes for CASRQGRDTEAFF.

The rearrangement uses TRBV7-8 and TRBJ2-7; maybe TRBD2 (6 bases). CDR1 SGHVS and CDR2 FQNEAQ come from the germline V gene. V lost 5 bases to trimming and J lost 4 bases, with 18 bases between them. CDR3 length equals 15 residues. In nucleotides, the CDR3 is TGTGCCAGCAGCACCGCCGGGACGGGAGCTTACGAGCAGTACTTC. It specifies CASSTAGTGAYEQYF.